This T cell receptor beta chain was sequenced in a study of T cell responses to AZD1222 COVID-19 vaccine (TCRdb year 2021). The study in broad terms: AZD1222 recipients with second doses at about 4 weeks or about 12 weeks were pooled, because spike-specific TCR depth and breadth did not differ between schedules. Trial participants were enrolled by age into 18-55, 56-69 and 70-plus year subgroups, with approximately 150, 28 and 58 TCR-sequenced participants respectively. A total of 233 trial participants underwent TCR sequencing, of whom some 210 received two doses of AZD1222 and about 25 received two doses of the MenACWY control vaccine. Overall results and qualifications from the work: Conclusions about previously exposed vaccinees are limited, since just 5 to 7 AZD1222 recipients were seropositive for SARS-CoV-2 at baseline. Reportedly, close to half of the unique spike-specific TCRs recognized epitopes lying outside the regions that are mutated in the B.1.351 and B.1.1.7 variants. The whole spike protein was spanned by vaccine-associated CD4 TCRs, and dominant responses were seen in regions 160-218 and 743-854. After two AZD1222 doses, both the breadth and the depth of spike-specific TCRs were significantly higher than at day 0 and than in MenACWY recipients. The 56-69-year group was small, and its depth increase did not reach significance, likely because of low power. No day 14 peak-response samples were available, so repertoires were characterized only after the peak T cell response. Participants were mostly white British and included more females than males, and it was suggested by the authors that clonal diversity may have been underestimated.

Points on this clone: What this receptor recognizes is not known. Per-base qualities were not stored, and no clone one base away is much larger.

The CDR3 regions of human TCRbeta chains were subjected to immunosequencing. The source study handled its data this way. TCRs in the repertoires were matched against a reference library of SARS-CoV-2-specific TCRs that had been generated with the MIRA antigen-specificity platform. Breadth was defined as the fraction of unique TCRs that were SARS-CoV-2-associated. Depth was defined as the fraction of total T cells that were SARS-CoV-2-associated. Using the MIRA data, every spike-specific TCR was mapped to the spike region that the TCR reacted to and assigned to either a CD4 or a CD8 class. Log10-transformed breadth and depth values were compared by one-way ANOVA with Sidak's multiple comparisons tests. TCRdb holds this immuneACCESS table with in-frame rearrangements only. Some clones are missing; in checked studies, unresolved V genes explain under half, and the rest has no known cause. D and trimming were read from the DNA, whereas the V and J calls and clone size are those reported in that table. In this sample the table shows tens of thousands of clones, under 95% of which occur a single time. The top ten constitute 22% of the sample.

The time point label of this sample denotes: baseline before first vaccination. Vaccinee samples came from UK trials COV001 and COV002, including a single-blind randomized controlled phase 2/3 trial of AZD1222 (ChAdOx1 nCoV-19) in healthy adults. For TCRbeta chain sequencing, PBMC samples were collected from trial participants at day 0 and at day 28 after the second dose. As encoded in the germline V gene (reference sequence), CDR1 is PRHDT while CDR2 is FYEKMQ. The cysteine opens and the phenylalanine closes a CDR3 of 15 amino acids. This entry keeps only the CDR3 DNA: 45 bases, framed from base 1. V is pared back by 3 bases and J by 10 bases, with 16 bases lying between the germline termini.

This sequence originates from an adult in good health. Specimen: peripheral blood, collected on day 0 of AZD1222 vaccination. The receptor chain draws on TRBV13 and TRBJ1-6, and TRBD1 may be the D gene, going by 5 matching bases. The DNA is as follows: TGTGCCAGCAGCTTGACTTGGGGCGCCGACTCACCCCTCCACTTT. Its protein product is CASSLTWGADSPLHF.